These T cell receptor beta chains were read from a single sample in a study of TIL therapy for anti-PD-1-resistant metastatic lung cancer. Assay used: immunoSEQ multiplex PCR; TCRdb lists only in-frame clones, some missing. The data show 57,000 or so clones, around nine tenths seen once. Material: blood, obtained at baseline. The source is a person aged 25 to 85 with non-small cell lung cancer. The CDR3 runs from the conserved cysteine through the conserved F or W. The order of the fields is V gene, J gene, clone size, D gene, CDR3 DNA, CDR3 protein. A D gene is named only where the DNA matches it firmly. Clone size is stated in some rows and not others, as once, few, many or a class when expanded.

>TRBV11-2|TRBJ1-1|-|-
TGTGCCAGCGGGTCGGTAGGCACTGAAGCTTTCTTT
CASGSVGTEAFF
>TRBV9|TRBJ1-1|few|TRBD1
TGTGCCAGCAGCGTAGAGGCAGGGGGGAACACTGAAGCTTTCTTT
CASSVEAGGNTEAFF
>TRBV19|TRBJ1-1|-|-
TGTGCCAGTAGCCTGGGGGGAAACACTGAAGCTTTCTTT
CASSLGGNTEAFF
>TRBV6-5|TRBJ1-6|-|-
TGTGCCAGCGGGGGGGGGAATAATTCACCCCTCCACTTT
CASGGGNNSPLHF
>TRBV7-9|TRBJ2-2|few|-
TGTGCCAGCAGCCCGACGGTCGGTGTACCGGCCGGGGAGCTGTTTTTT
CASSPTVGVPAGELFF
>TRBV5-1|TRBJ2-7|-|TRBD1
TGCGCCAGCAGCGTTGACAGGGTGTCACCCTACGAGCAGTACTTC
CASSVDRVSPYEQYF
>TRBV6-1|TRBJ1-1|-|-
TGTGCCAGCAGTGAAGAGAAGTGGGCAGGGACTGAAGCTTTCTTT
CASSEEKWAGTEAFF
>TRBV27|TRBJ2-7|-|TRBD1
TGTGCCAGCAGTGTTACGGGGACAGAGGATTACGAGCAGTACTTC
CASSVTGTEDYEQYF
>TRBV18|TRBJ2-1|-|-
TGTGCCAGCTCGGGGCAGAGCTCCTACAATGAGCAGTTCTTC
CASSGQSSYNEQFF
>TRBV5-1|TRBJ1-1|-|-
TGCGCCAGCAGCTTGGGCCCCTTGTATGGAGCTTTCTTT
CASSLGPLYGAFF
>TRBV11-3|TRBJ2-2|-|-
TGTGCCAGCAGCTTGGGGGGGCGGACCGGGGAGCTGTTTTTT
CASSLGGRTGELFF
>TRBV5-1|TRBJ1-1|-|-
TGCGCCAGCAGCTATGACAGCAACACTGAAGCTTTCTTT
CASSYDSNTEAFF
>TRBV10-2|TRBJ1-5|few|-
TGCGCCAGCAGTGCCCAGAGCAATCAGCCCCAGCATTTT
CASSAQSNQPQHF
>TRBV28|TRBJ1-2|-|-
TGTGCCAGCAGGAGAACAGGGACCTATGGCTACACCTTC
CASRRTGTYGYTF
>TRBV18|TRBJ2-7|-|-
TGTGCCAGCTCACCAGTACGCACATACGAGCAGTACTTC
CASSPVRTYEQYF
>TRBV9|TRBJ1-1|-|-
TGTGCCAGCAGCGCCCGGACACTGGGGACTGAAGCTTTCTTT
CASSARTLGTEAFF
>TRBV29-1|TRBJ2-7|-|-
TGCAGCGTTTTGGCCCACCACGAGCAGTACTTC
CSVLAHHEQYF
>TRBV5-3|TRBJ2-1|-|-
TGTGCCAGAAGCTTGAAAGGCGATGAGCAGTTCTTC
CARSLKGDEQFF
>TRBV30|TRBJ2-3|-|-
TGTGCCTGGAGTGAGGGGCTAATTTCAGTTACGCAGTATTTT
CAWSEGLISVTQYF
>TRBV27|TRBJ2-1|-|TRBD1
TGTGCCAGCAGCCTCGGGACAGGGGGCAATGAGCAGTTCTTC
CASSLGTGGNEQFF
>TRBV6-5|TRBJ2-3|-|-
TGTGCCAGCAGTTACTCAGGAGATACGCAGTATTTT
CASSYSGDTQYF
>TRBV6-5|TRBJ1-2|once|-
TGTGCCAGCAGCGCAGGGCGGTTCTATGGCTACACCTTC
CASSAGRFYGYTF
>TRBV28|TRBJ1-1|-|-
TGTGCCAGCAAGACCGGGACACCCAACACTGAAGCTTTCTTT
CASKTGTPNTEAFF
>TRBV6-5|TRBJ2-1|-|TRBD1
TGTGCCAGCAGCCCCTGGACAGGGGGCTGGGATGAGCAGTTCTTC
CASSPWTGGWDEQFF
>TRBV9|TRBJ2-3|-|-
TGTGCCAGCAGAGCCGGGACTGAAACAGATACGCAGTATTTT
CASRAGTETDTQYF
>TRBV6-5|TRBJ1-5|-|TRBD1
TGTGCCAGCAGTCCGACAGGGGGATATCAGCCCCAGCATTTT
CASSPTGGYQPQHF
>TRBV19|TRBJ2-5|-|TRBD1
TGTGCCAGCTCCGGGACAGGCGGCGAGACCCAGTACTTC
CASSGTGGETQYF
>TRBV5-5|TRBJ2-3|-|-
TGTGCCAGCAGCTTGCCTGGGACAAGCACAGATACGCAGTATTTT
CASSLPGTSTDTQYF
>TRBV28|TRBJ2-7|-|TRBD1
TGTGCCAGCAGTAACAGGGGGTCCTACGAGCAGTACTTC
CASSNRGSYEQYF
>TRBV4-1|TRBJ2-1|-|-
TGCGCCAGCAGCCAAGATCTTGGGGGTGACTACAATGAGCAGTTCTTC
CASSQDLGGDYNEQFF
>TRBV25-1|TRBJ1-6|-|-
TGTGCCAGCAGTGTACAGGGCCCTAATTCACCCCTCCACTTT
CASSVQGPNSPLHF
>TRBV21-1|TRBJ2-7|-|-
TGTGCCAGCAGGAAGGACTCCCGGAGGGGCTACGAGCAGTACTTC
CASRKDSRRGYEQYF
>TRBV14|TRBJ2-2|-|-
TGTGCCAGCAGCCAAGACGGAGGTTATCCGGGGACCGGGGAGCTGTTTTTT
CASSQDGGYPGTGELFF
>TRBV7-2|TRBJ2-3|-|TRBD2
TGTGCCAGCAGCTTTAGTAGCGGGGGGGCGGATACGCAGTATTTT
CASSFSSGGADTQYF
>TRBV30|TRBJ1-2|-|-
TGTGCCTGGAGTCGTAGGAACTCTAACTATGGCTACACCTTC
CAWSRRNSNYGYTF
>TRBV12-3/TRBV12-4|TRBJ2-1|few|-
TGTGCCAGCAGTCGTTACAATGAGCAGTTCTTC
CASSRYNEQFF
>TRBV5-1|TRBJ2-7|-|TRBD2
TGCGCCAGCAGCCTGACTAGCGGGAAATCCTACGAGCAGTACTTC
CASSLTSGKSYEQYF
>TRBV12-3/TRBV12-4|TRBJ1-5|few|TRBD1
TGTGCCAGCACCGAGACAGGGGGACAGCCCCAGCATTTT
CASTETGGQPQHF
>TRBV5-1|TRBJ2-7|-|-
TGCGCCAGCAAAGCTCCGGGGACTTACGAGCAGTACTTC
CASKAPGTYEQYF
>TRBV27|TRBJ1-3|-|-
TGTGCCAGCAGTACCGGTAGGGGAAACTCTGGAAACACCATATATTTT
CASSTGRGNSGNTIYF
>TRBV6-2/TRBV6-3|TRBJ2-7|once|TRBD1
TGTGCCAGCAGTTACTCGAGGGACAGGGTAAACGAGCAGTACTTC
CASSYSRDRVNEQYF
>TRBV19|TRBJ2-2|-|-
TGTGCCAGTAGTATAGGTCAGAACACCGGGGAGCTGTTTTTT
CASSIGQNTGELFF
>TRBV3-1/TRBV3-2|TRBJ1-6|-|-
TGTGCCAGCAGCCAAGATTGGGCTGATTCACCCCTCCACTTT
CASSQDWADSPLHF
>TRBV6-5|TRBJ1-3|-|TRBD1
TGTGCCAGCAGTTACGGGACAGGGTTCTCTGGAAACACCATATATTTT
CASSYGTGFSGNTIYF
>TRBV7-8|TRBJ2-1|-|-
TGTGCCAGCAGCTTTGGATACTACAATGAGCAGTTCTTC
CASSFGYYNEQFF
>TRBV5-6|TRBJ2-3|-|TRBD2
TGTGCCAGCACCCGACTGCGGGAGACAGATACGCAGTATTTT
CASTRLRETDTQYF
>TRBV7-9|TRBJ2-7|-|TRBD2
TGTGCCAGCAGCCCCCCTAGCGGGGTGAACGAGCAGTACTTC
CASSPPSGVNEQYF
>TRBV14|TRBJ2-5|once|TRBD1
TGTGCCAGCAGTAAAGGGGGCGTAGAGACCCAGTACTTC
CASSKGGVETQYF
>TRBV5-3|TRBJ1-5|once|-
TGTGCCAGAAGCTTGGTTGACGGAATTAACAATCAGCCCCAGCATTTT
CARSLVDGINNQPQHF
>TRBV27|TRBJ1-1|-|-
TGTGCCAGCAGCCTAACCCTGGAACTCTCGAGCGGTATGGACACTGAAGCTTTCTTT
CASSLTLELSSGMDTEAFF
>TRBV14|TRBJ2-7|-|-
TGTGCCAGCAGCCAAGATCGGGGGACGGACATAAACTACGAGCAGTACTTC
CASSQDRGTDINYEQYF